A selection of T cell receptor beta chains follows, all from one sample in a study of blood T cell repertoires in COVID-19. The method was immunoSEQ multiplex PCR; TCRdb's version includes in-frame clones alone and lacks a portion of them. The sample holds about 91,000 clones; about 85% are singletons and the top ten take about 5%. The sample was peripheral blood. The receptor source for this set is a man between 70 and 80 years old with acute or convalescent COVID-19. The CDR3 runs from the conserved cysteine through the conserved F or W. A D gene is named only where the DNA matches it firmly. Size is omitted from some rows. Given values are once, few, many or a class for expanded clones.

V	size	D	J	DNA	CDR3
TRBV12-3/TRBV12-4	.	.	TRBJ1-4	TGTGCCAGCAAAGGGGGTGTAGGAGAAAAACTGTTTTTT	CASKGGVGEKLFF
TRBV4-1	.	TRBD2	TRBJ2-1	TGCGCCAGCAGCCAAGAAACAGCGGGGGTTAGGGATGAGCAGTTCTTC	CASSQETAGVRDEQFF
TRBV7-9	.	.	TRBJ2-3	TGTGCCAGCAGACAAAGGGGAAATACGCAGTATTTT	CASRQRGNTQYF
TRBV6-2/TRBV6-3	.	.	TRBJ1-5	TGTGCCAGCAGCCTACACAGGACAGGCAATCAGCCCCAGCATTTT	CASSLHRTGNQPQHF
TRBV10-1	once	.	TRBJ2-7	TGCGCCAGCAGTCCGGCGGTTGGGACACGGGAGCAGTACTTC	CASSPAVGTREQYF
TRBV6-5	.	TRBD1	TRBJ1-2	TGTGCCAGCACCCTCGGGACAGGGAACTATGGCTACACCTTC	CASTLGTGNYGYTF
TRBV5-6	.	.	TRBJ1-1	TGTGCCAGCAGCTTGCGGCAGGGAAAAACTGAAGCTTTCTTT	CASSLRQGKTEAFF
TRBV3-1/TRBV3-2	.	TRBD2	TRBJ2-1	TGTGCCAGCAGCCAGGCTACTAGCGCGGATGAGCGGTTCTTC	CASSQATSADERFF
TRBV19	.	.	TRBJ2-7	TGTGCCAGTAGTTCGACAGGTTCCTACGAGCAGTACTTC	CASSSTGSYEQYF
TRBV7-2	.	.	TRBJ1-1	TGTGCCAGCAGCTTTGGAGGAAACACTGAAGCTTTCTTT	CASSFGGNTEAFF
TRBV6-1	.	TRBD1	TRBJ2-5	TGTGCCAGCAGTGCCCTCAACAGGGGATCTCGCGAGACCCAGTACTTC	CASSALNRGSRETQYF
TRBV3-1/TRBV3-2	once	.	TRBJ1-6	TGTGCCAGCAGCCCCAGGGTCGCGAATTCACCCCTCCACTTT	CASSPRVANSPLHF
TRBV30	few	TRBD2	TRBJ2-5	TGTGCCTGGAGTGGGGGACTAGCTGGTACCCAGTACTTC	CAWSGGLAGTQYF
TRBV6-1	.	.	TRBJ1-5	TGTGCCAGCAGTGAAGGAGGCGGGGATCAGCCCCAGCATTTT	CASSEGGGDQPQHF
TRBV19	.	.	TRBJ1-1	TGTGCCAGTATGTCAGGCGATATGAACACTGAAGCTTTCTTT	CASMSGDMNTEAFF
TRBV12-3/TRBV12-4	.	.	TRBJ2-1	TGTGCCAGCAGTTCAGGGGTCTACAATGAGCAGTTCTTC	CASSSGVYNEQFF
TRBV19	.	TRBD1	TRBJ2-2	TGTGCCAGTAGTACCCGGACAGGGGAACCCGGGGAGCTGTTTTTT	CASSTRTGEPGELFF
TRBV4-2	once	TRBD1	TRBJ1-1	TGTGCCAGCAGCCAAGATGAGGGCAGGGGGCTTGGTGACACTGAAGCTTTCTTT	CASSQDEGRGLGDTEAFF
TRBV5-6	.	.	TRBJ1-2	TGTGCCAGCAGCTTGGCAGGGGTGGTCGGCTATGGCTACACCTTC	CASSLAGVVGYGYTF
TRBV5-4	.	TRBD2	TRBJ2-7	TGTGCCAGCAGCTGGCCGGGCGGGGGAGCCTACGAGCAGTACTTC	CASSWPGGGAYEQYF
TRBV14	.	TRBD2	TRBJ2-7	TGTGCCAGCAGCCGAGAACTAGCGGGGGGTCCCTACGAGCAGTACTTC	CASSRELAGGPYEQYF
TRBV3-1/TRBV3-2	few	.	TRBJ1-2	TGTGCCAGCAGCCCCCGTGTGAGGGTCGGGGGCTACACCTTC	CASSPRVRVGGYTF
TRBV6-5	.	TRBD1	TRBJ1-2	TGTGCCAGCAGTAGACAGGGGGCAGACTATGGCTACACCTTC	CASSRQGADYGYTF
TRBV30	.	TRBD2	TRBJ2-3	TGTGCCTGGAGCCATTGGACTAGCGGGGAACGGGATACGCAGTATTTT	CAWSHWTSGERDTQYF
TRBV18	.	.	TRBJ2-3	TGTGCCAGCTCACCCAGGCGGGGCACAGATACGCAGTATTTT	CASSPRRGTDTQYF
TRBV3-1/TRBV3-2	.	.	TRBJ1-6	TGTGCCAGCGGGGCGTTCGACGGTTCACCCCTCCACTTT	CASGAFDGSPLHF
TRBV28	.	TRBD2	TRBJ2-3	TGTGCCAGCAGTTTTGGGAGCGGGGGGAGCACAGATACGCAGTATTTT	CASSFGSGGSTDTQYF
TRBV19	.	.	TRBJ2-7	TGTGCCAGTAGTATAGAGGCAGGGCGCGACGAGCAGTACTTC	CASSIEAGRDEQYF
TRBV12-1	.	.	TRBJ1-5	TGTGCCAGCAGCTTCAGGGTTGAGTGCAATCAGCCCCAGCATTTT	CASSFRVECNQPQHF
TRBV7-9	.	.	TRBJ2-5	TGTGCCAGCAGCCCAGTCGGGGGGACCCAGTACTTC	CASSPVGGTQYF
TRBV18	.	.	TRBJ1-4	TGTGCCAGCTCACCGGACACCGCTAATGAAAAACTGTTTTTT	CASSPDTANEKLFF
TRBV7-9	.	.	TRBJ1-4	TGTGCCAGCAGCTTAGGTCCCCGGGGGGAAAAACTGTTTTTT	CASSLGPRGEKLFF
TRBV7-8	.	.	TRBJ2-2	TGTGCCAGCAGCTTGTTCAGGGTCAGGACCGGGGAGCTGTTTTTT	CASSLFRVRTGELFF
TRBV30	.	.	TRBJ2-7	TGTGCCTGGAGTGTACTAGGGGGACGTTCCTACGAGCAGTACTTC	CAWSVLGGRSYEQYF
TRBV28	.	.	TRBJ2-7	TGTGCCAGCAGTCCTTCGTCGTGGAGGGGCCCCTACGAGCAGTACTTC	CASSPSSWRGPYEQYF
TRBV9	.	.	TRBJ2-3	TGTGCCAGCAGCGTAGTGGCGGAGTATACGCAGTATTTT	CASSVVAEYTQYF
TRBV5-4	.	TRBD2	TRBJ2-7	TGTGCCAGCAGCGCCCCGGGACTAGCAGCCTACGAGCAGTACTTC	CASSAPGLAAYEQYF
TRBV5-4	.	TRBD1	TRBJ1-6	TGTGCCAGCAGGTCCGGACAGGGAAGCTCCTATAATTCACCCCTCCACTTT	CASRSGQGSSYNSPLHF
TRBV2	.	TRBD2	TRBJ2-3	TGTGCCAGCAGTGGGGATAGCGGGGGCACAGATACGCAGTATTTT	CASSGDSGGTDTQYF
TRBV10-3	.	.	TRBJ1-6	TGTGCCATCAGTGAGGCCGGGACACCCAATTCACCCCTCCACTTT	CAISEAGTPNSPLHF
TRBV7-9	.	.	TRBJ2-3	TGTGCCAGCAGCTTACAACCAGGCCTCCAAGATACGCAGTATTTT	CASSLQPGLQDTQYF
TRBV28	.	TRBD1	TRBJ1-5	TGTGCCAGCAGGGAGACAGGGAGAAGATCGAATCAGCCCCAGCATTTT	CASRETGRRSNQPQHF
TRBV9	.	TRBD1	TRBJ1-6	TGTGCCAGCAGCCAAGGACAGGGTAATTCACCCCTCCACTTT	CASSQGQGNSPLHF
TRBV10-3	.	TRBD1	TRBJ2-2	TGTGCCATTACCGGGACAGGAGTGTCCGGGGAGCTGTTTTTT	CAITGTGVSGELFF
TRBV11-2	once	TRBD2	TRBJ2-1	TGTGCCAGCAGCTTAGGGCCAGCGGGGAACAATGAGCAGTTCTTC	CASSLGPAGNNEQFF